A single sample is the source of the 8 T cell receptor beta chains below, sequenced in a study of blood T cell repertoires in COVID-19. The method was immunoSEQ multiplex PCR; TCRdb's version includes in-frame clones alone and lacks a portion of them. The sample has about 59,000 clones, 91% seen once. Source material: peripheral blood. The source of these receptors is a human donor in a cohort sampled during active COVID-19.

The sample holds a few counts of this clone. This chain links TRBV6-5 with TRBJ2-1; D not resolved. V dropped 5 bases and J dropped 4 bases, with 9 bases sitting between them. This CDR3 region has 13 residues. The germline V gene has CDR1 MNHEY and CDR2 SVGAGI. CDR3 sequence (DNA): TGTGCCAGCAGTAGGCGGCCATACAATGAGCAGTTCTTC. Protein product: CASSRRPYNEQFF.

This clone was recorded once. The chain combines TRBV6-6 with TRBJ2-7; 9 bases map to TRBD2. The CDR3 extends over 14 amino acids. Germline trimming cut 6 bases from V and 0 bases from J; bases unmatched to any gene: 3. CDR1 and CDR2 (germline): MNHNY, SVGAGI (reference sequence). The CDR3 spells CASRPSGNSYEQYF. Here the CDR3 DNA reads TGTGCCAGCAGGCCTAGCGGGAACTCCTACGAGCAGTACTTC.

The rearrangement uses TRBV5-1 and TRBJ1-1; the match to TRBD1 covers 9 bases. The germline CDR1 and CDR2 sequences are SGHRS and YFSETQ. The J segment lost 10 bases and the V segment lost 4 bases, leaving 8 bases of the junction unmatched. The CDR3 loop spans 13 amino acids. The CDR3, as DNA: TGCGCCAGCAGCCCGGGACAGGGTGAGGGAGCTTTCTTT. It yields the protein CASSPGQGEGAFF.

V is TRBV28 and J is TRBJ1-2; tentatively, D is TRBD1 (6 bases). CDR3 length: 14 amino acids. The ends were cut back, 3 bases at V and 3 bases at J, with 11 bases in the middle. Germline V gene data show CDR1 as MDHEN and CDR2 as SYDVKM. The CDR3 DNA sequence: TGTGCCAGCAGTTTGGGGAGGGGGGACTATGGCTACACCTTC. Translating gives CASSLGRGDYGYTF.

The V call is TRBV7-3, the J call TRBJ2-1, with 8 nucleotides matching TRBD1. CDR1 is SGHTA and CDR2 is FQGTGA in the germline V gene. This CDR3 is 12 amino acids long. J gave up 12 bases and V 5 bases, and 6 bases lay outside the gene matches. The CDR3 DNA follows: TGTGCCAGCAGCATAGGACAGGGTTGGCAGTTCTTC. Translating gives CASSIGQGWQFF.

J is TRBJ1-6 and V is TRBV19; D may be TRBD1 (6 bases). Between the trimmed V and J ends, which lost 9 bases and 9 bases, there was a span of 27 bases. This CDR3 has 17 amino acids. Germline CDR1 LNHDA, CDR2 SQIVND (reference sequence). The CDR3 loop reads CASTSRGGAKILSPLHF. The CDR3 nucleotides read TGTGCCAGCACTTCCCGAGGGGGGGCTAAGATACTTTCACCCCTCCACTTT.

The rearrangement links TRBV7-8 to TRBJ2-7; 9 bases are a match to TRBD2. The CDR3 is 14 residues long. V dropped 1 base and J dropped 7; count of bases not matched to a gene: 5. CDR1 SGHVS and CDR2 FQNEAQ come from the germline V gene. This CDR3 reads CASSLGGGAGEQYF. Written as DNA, the CDR3 is TGTGCCAGCAGCTTAGGCGGGGGGGCGGGTGAGCAGTACTTC.

This sequence joins TRBV3-1 (or the pseudogene TRBV3-2) and TRBJ2-7; 7 bases map to TRBD2. Germline V CDR1 and CDR2: LGHDT, YNNKEL (reference sequence). CDR3 length: 15 amino acids. After removal of 4 bases from V and 5 bases from J, the junction contained 11 bases not matched to a gene. The CDR3 DNA follows: TGTGCCAGCAGCCTCGCGGGAGTCCTGGCGAACGAGCAGTACTTC. It specifies CASSLAGVLANEQYF.